The following is a T cell receptor beta chain sequence with its context. What it binds is unknown. This record belongs to a study of T cell clonotyping in hematopoietic cell transplantation. This CDR3 is 14 amino acids long. CDR1 LGHNT and CDR2 FRNRAP come from the germline V gene. V lost 1 base and J 9 bases, leaving 13 bases between the germline ends. Overall study results and limits: Without cell sorting, CD4 versus CD8 contributions remain unresolved. After transplant, recipient diversity fell while pathologically expanded clonotypes grew through day 180.

Profiled with immunoSEQ multiplex PCR; TCRdb holds only in-frame clones, not every one. The table lists roughly 13,000 clones, around nine tenths of them singletons. The receptor was isolated from a female patient in her forties or fifties who had an allogeneic stem cell transplant from an unrelated donor, so the T cells may come from the graft donor. Some clones in this sample may be carry-over from other donors' samples. The gene calls are TRBV12-5 and TRBJ1-5; D ambiguous. The starting material was PBMCs, obtained 100 days after allogeneic stem cell transplant. The CDR3 DNA follows: TGTGCTAGTGGTTTGGGAGAGACATCATTGCCCCAGCATTTT. Its translation: CASGLGETSLPQHF.